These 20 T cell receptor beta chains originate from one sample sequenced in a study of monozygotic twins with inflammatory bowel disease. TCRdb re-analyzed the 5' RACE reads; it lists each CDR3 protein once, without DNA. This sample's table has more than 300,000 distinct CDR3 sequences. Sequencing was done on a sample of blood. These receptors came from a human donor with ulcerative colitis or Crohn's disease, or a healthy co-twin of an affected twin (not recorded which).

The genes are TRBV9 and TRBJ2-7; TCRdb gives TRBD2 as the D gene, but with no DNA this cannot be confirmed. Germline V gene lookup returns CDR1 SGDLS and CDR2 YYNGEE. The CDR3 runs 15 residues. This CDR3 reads CASSVAPGLLDEQYF.

CDR3 amino acids: CASSLPSGRQNEQFF. The V gene is TRBV19, the J gene TRBJ2-1; the TCRdb D gene call, TRBD2, has no DNA to confirm it. CDR3 length equals 15 residues. CDR1 is LNHDA and CDR2 is SQIVND in the germline V gene (reference sequence).

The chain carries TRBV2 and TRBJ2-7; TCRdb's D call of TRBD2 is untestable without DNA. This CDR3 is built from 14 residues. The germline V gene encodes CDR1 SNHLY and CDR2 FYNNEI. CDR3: CASSAGGAGYEQYF.

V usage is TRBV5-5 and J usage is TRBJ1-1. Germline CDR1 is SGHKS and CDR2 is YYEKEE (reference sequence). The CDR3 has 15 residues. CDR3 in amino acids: CASSLDQLLNTEAFF.

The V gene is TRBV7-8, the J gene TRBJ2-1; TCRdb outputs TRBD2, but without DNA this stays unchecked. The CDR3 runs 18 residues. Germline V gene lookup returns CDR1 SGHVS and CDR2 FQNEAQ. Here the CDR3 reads CASSLASLTSGRFNEQFF.

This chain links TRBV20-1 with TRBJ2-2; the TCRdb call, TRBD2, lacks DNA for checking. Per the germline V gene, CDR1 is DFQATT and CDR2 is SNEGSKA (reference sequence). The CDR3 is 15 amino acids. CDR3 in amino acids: CSAVAGARRTGELFF.

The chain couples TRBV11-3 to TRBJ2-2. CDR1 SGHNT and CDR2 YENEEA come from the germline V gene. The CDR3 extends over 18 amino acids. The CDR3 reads CASSLDSFGGAPTGELFF.

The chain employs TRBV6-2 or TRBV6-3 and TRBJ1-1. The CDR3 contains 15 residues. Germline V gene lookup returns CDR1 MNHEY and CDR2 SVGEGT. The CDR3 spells CASSYVRGRVTEAFF.

This chain's CDR3 is CASSRTGTTPSYEQYF. The chain couples TRBV6-2 or TRBV6-3 to TRBJ2-7; the TRBD2 assignment by TCRdb is unverifiable without DNA. The CDR3 spans 16 residues. The germline gives CDR1 MNHEY, CDR2 SVGEGT.

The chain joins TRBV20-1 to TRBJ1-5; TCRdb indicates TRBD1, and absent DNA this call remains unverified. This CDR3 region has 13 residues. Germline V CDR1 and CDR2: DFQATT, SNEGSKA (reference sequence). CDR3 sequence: CSASLARNQPQHF.

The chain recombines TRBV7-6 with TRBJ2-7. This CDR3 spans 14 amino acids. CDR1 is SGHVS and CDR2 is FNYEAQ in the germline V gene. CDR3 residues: CASSFGGSFDEQYF. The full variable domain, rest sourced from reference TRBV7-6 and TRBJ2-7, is GAGVSQSPRYKVTKRGQDVALRCDPISGHVSLYWYRQALGQGPEFLTYFNYEAQQDKSGLPNDRFSAERPEGSISTLTIQRTEQRDSAMYRCASSFGGSFDEQYFGPGTRLTVT.

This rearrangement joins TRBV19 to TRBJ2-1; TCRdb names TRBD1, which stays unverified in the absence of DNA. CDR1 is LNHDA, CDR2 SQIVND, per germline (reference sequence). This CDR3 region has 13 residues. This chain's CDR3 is CASSGRGFNEQFF. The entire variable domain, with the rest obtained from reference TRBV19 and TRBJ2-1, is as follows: DGGITQSPKYLFRKEGQNVTLSCEQNLNHDAMYWYRQDPGQGLRLIYYSQIVNDFQKGDIAEGYSVSREKKESFPLTVTSAQKNPTAFYLCASSGRGFNEQFFGPGTRLTVL.

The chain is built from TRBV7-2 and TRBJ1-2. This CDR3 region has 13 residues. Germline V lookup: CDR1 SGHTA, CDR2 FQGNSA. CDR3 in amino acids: CASSLSPQSGYTF.

CDR3 sequence: CASSYLAGVGGGAYNEQFF. The V call is TRBV5-1, the J call TRBJ2-1; TCRdb proposes TRBD2, but this gene call is untestable without DNA. Germline assignment: CDR1 SGHRS and CDR2 YFSETQ. This CDR3 is built from 19 residues.

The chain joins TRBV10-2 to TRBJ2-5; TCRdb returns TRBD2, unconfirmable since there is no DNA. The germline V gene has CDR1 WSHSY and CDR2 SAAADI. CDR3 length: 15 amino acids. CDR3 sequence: CASRVSGVEVETQYF.

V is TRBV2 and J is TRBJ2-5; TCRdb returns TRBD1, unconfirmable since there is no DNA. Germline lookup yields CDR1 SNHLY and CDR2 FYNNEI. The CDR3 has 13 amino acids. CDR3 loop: CATRQGFGETQYF. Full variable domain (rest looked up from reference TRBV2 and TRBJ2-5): EPEVTQTPSHQVTQMGQEVILRCVPISNHLYFYWYRQILGQKVEFLVSFYNNEISEKSEIFDDQFSVERPDGSNFTLKIRSTKLEDSAMYFCATRQGFGETQYFGPGTRLLVL.

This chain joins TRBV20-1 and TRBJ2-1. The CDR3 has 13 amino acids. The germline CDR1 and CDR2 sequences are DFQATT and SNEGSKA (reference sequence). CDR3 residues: CSASGPMENEQFF.

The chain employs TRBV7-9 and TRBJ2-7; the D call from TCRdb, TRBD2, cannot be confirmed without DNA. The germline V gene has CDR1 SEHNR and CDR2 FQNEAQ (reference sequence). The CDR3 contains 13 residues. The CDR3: CASSWTSGGEQYF.

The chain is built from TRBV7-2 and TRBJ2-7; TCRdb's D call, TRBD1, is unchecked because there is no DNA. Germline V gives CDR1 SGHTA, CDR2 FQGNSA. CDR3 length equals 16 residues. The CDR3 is CASSRIGQGAFYEQYF.

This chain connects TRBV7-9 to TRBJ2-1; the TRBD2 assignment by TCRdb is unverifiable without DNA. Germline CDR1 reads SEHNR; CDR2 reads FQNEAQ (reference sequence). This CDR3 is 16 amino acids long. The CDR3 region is CASSLISPAGYNEQFF.